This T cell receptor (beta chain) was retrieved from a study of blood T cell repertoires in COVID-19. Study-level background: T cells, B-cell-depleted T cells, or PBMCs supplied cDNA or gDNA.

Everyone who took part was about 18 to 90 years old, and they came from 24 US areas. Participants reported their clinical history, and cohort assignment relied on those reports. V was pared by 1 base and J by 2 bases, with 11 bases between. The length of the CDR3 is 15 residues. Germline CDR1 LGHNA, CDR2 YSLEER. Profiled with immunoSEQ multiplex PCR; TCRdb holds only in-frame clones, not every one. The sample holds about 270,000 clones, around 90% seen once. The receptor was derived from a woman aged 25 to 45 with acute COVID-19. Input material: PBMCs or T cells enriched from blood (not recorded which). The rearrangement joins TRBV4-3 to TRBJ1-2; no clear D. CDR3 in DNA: TGCGCCAGCAGCCAAGCGAACCGCGAGAACTATGGCTACACCTTC. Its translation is CASSQANRENYGYTF.